One and the same sample provided the 15 T cell receptor beta chains below, sequenced in a study of cytomegalovirus exposure and HLA in healthy donors (dated by TCRdb to 2017 to 2019). Library preparation was by the immunoSEQ multiplex PCR assay. A mixture of 60 forward primers for TCR Vbeta segments and 13 reverse primers for TCR Jbeta segments was used in the multiplex PCR. The table was pulled from immuneACCESS by TCRdb, which kept in-frame rearrangements only. Such tables lose some clones; where checked, under half of the loss comes from unresolved V genes, and the rest has no known cause. This sample comprises about 150,000 clones, more than 70% of them detected only once. Of the sample, roughly 6.3% is held by the ten largest clones. The sample consisted of PBMCs. The receptors were sampled from a male donor in good health and CMV-seropositive.

The chain links TRBV2 to TRBJ1-6; D not certain. V was cut by 6 bases and J by 5 bases, with 14 bases left in between. This CDR3 is built from 15 residues. Germline assignment: CDR1 SNHLY and CDR2 FYNNEI. CDR3 nucleotides: TGTGCCAGCAGATTGACGGATGCGGATAATTCACCCCTCCACTTT. This translates into CASRLTDADNSPLHF.

The V call is TRBV15, the J call TRBJ2-7; 8 bases map to TRBD2. After removal of 0 bases from V and 2 bases from J, the junction contained 3 bases not matched to a gene. The germline CDR1 and CDR2 sequences are LNHNV and YYDKDF (reference sequence). This CDR3 contains 15 residues. CDR3 residues: CATSREAGRAYEQYF. CDR3 bases: TGTGCCACCAGCAGAGAGGCCGGGAGGGCCTACGAGCAGTACTTC.

CDR3 DNA sequence: TGTGCCAGCAGCCCGAGCTTGGGAGCGAACTCCTACGAGCAGTACTTC. Protein product: CASSPSLGANSYEQYF. The genes are TRBV7-9 and TRBJ2-7, with a weak D call TRBD2 (5 bases). Germline values: CDR1 SEHNR, CDR2 FQNEAQ (reference sequence). CDR3 length: 16 amino acids. Deletions cut 5 bases from V and 0 bases from J, with 17 bases between.

This chain links TRBV28 with TRBJ2-3; perhaps TRBD1 as D (6 bases). The germline gives CDR1 MDHEN, CDR2 SYDVKM. V gave up 3 bases and J gave up 0 bases, with 16 bases separating them. This CDR3 contains 17 residues. CDR3 in amino acids: CASSLEGQGGSTDTQYF. CDR3 coding DNA: TGTGCCAGCAGTTTGGAAGGGCAAGGGGGTAGCACAGATACGCAGTATTTT.

This chain uses TRBV5-1 with TRBJ2-1; 10 bases fit TRBD2. J gave up 5 bases and V 2 bases, and 7 bases lay outside the gene matches. This CDR3 is built from 16 residues. Looked up from germline, CDR1 is SGHRS and CDR2 is YFSETQ. CDR3 nucleotides: TGCGCCAGCAGCTTTACCGGGACTAGCGTAGACAATGAGCAGTTCTTC. This gives the protein CASSFTGTSVDNEQFF.

This clone came up once. This chain joins TRBV30 and TRBJ1-5; 8 positions agree with TRBD1. J lost 6 bases, V lost 1 base, and 2 bases had no gene match. The germline CDR1 and CDR2 sequences are GTSNPN and SVGIG (reference sequence). The CDR3 sequence is 13 residues long. The CDR3 coding sequence is TGTGCCTGGAGTGACAGGGGGGGTCAGCCCCAGCATTTT. This translates into CAWSDRGGQPQHF.

The J gene is TRBJ1-2, the V gene TRBV29-1; D might be TRBD1 (6 bases). Trimming pared 2 bases from V and 1 base from J, leaving 8 bases between. CDR1 is SQVTM, CDR2 ANQGSEA, per germline. This CDR3 is 13 amino acids long. In nucleotides, the CDR3 is TGCAGCGTTGAACAGGGGTATAACTATGGCTACACCTTC. This codes for CSVEQGYNYGYTF. Full variable domain (rest looked up from reference TRBV29-1 and TRBJ1-2): SAVISQKPSRDICQRGTSLTIQCQVDSQVTMMFWYRQQPGQSLTLIATANQGSEATYESGFVIDKFPISRPNLTFSTLTVSNMSPEDSSIYLCSVEQGYNYGYTFGSGTRLTVV.

The chain employs TRBV9 and TRBJ2-2; TRBD2 agrees at 10 bases. Germline V gene sequence: CDR1 SGDLS, CDR2 YYNGEE. Trimming cost V 1 base and J 6 bases; bases outside gene matches: 9. CDR3 length equals 17 residues. This CDR3 is CASSVLAGVQGPGELFF. The CDR3 DNA is TGTGCCAGCAGCGTACTAGCGGGAGTACAGGGACCCGGGGAGCTGTTTTTT.

This rearrangement joins TRBV19 to TRBJ2-6; D is perhaps TRBD1 (6 bases). V dropped 5 bases and J dropped 2 bases, with 7 bases sitting between them. The CDR3 covers 14 residues. Germline CDR1 LNHDA, CDR2 SQIVND (reference sequence). CDR3 DNA sequence: TGTGCCAGTAGTGAGGGGGCTGGGGCCAACGTCCTGACTTTC. Protein sequence: CASSEGAGANVLTF. Full variable domain (remainder filled in from reference TRBV19 and TRBJ2-6): DGGITQSPKYLFRKEGQNVTLSCEQNLNHDAMYWYRQDPGQGLRLIYYSQIVNDFQKGDIAEGYSVSREKKESFPLTVTSAQKNPTAFYLCASSEGAGANVLTFGAGSRLTVL.

The chain employs TRBV6-4 and TRBJ2-2, with D possibly being TRBD2 (6 bases). Looked up from germline, CDR1 is MRHNA and CDR2 is SNTAGT. The CDR3 covers 14 residues. V lost 3 bases to trimming and J lost 4 bases, with 9 bases between them. This chain's CDR3 is CASSDSGLTGELFF. The CDR3 DNA reads TGTGCCAGCAGTGATTCGGGACTCACCGGGGAGCTGTTTTTT.

The count of this clone is one. The genes are TRBV27 and TRBJ1-2; weak D call: TRBD1 (6 bases). The V end lost 4 bases, the J end lost 2 bases, and 11 bases lay between the germline ends. This CDR3 has 14 amino acids. CDR1 and CDR2 (germline): MNHEY, SMNVEV (reference sequence). CDR3 sequence: CASSSPRGNYGYTF. The CDR3 nucleotides read TGTGCCAGCAGTTCCCCCAGGGGAAACTATGGCTACACCTTC.

J is TRBJ1-5 and V is TRBV19; D remains ambiguous. The length of the CDR3 is 13 residues. Trimming took off 5 bases at V and 9 bases at J, with 14 bases between the two ends. Germline assignment: CDR1 LNHDA and CDR2 SQIVND (reference sequence). In DNA, the CDR3 is TGTGCCAGTAGTTTGTCAGGCCTGAGGCCCCAGCATTTT. Translated: CASSLSGLRPQHF.

This chain connects TRBV7-8 to TRBJ2-2; 9 nucleotides align to TRBD2. The junction had 4 bases not matched to a gene; V was cut back by 2 bases and J by 6 bases. The germline gives CDR1 SGHVS, CDR2 FQNEAQ. This CDR3 has 15 residues. CDR3 coding DNA: TGTGCCAGCAGCTTACGGACTAGCGCCGCCGGGGAGCTGTTTTTT. Translation gives CASSLRTSAAGELFF.

V and J are TRBV6-5 and TRBJ2-2, with D maybe TRBD2 (7 bases). Germline assignment: CDR1 MNHEY and CDR2 SVGAGI. This CDR3 region has 15 residues. Trimming took off 0 bases at V and 7 bases at J, with 12 bases between the two ends. The CDR3 loop is CASSYSGGAGGELFF. Written as DNA, the CDR3 is TGTGCCAGCAGTTACTCGGGGGGGGCGGGCGGGGAGCTGTTTTTT.

The chain is built from TRBV28 and TRBJ2-1; D ambiguous. The ends were cut back, 5 bases at V and 9 bases at J, with 11 bases in the middle. The CDR3 contains 12 residues. The V gene's germline CDR1 is MDHEN and CDR2 SYDVKM. As DNA, the CDR3 is TGTGCCAGCAGTCAACTTCTTGGTGAGCAGTTCTTC. The encoded protein is CASSQLLGEQFF.